This passage covers 4 T cell receptor beta chains from one sample sequenced in a study of tissue T cells after allogeneic stem cell transplantation. Sequenced by immunoSEQ multiplex PCR; TCRdb stores in-frame clones only, minus some. The sample has some 47,000 clones; over 70% are singletons. Sequencing was performed on sorted cells pooled from one or two spleens. These receptors were taken from a pool of C57BL/6 mice in good health.

Only a few counts were recorded for this clone. Gene names and germline refer to mouse. The CDR3 end is not reached by the read, which stops 1 residue before it; the germline J gene fills it in. The chain has TRBV13-2 and TRBJ2-7; no definite D call. The V end lost 5 bases, the J end lost 4 bases, and 10 bases lay between the germline ends. The germline CDR1 and CDR2 sequences are NNHNN and SYGAGS (reference sequence). The CDR3 is 12 amino acids. Incomplete CDR3 DNA: TGTGCCAGCGGACCCGGGTTTTATGAACAGTAC. It codes for CASGPGFYEQY. The entire CDR3 is CASGPGFYEQYF.

For this clone: Gene names and germline refer to mouse. The CDR3 reads CASSLSRQGNTEVFF. The CDR3 DNA, read in part, is TGTGCTAGCAGTTTATCGAGGCAGGGAAACACAGAAGTCTTC. This chain connects TRBV29 to TRBJ1-1; D may be TRBD1 (5 bases). The CDR3 is cut off 1 residue early in the read; its end comes from the germline J gene. Germline CDR1 MSHET, CDR2 SYDVDS. CDR3 length: 15 residues. Trimming left V 0 bases short and J 1 base short, with 9 bases between.

In regard to this clone: The gene names here belong to mouse. The read stops 1 residue short of the end of the CDR3; the missing end is completed from the germline J gene. The chain joins TRBV1 to TRBJ1-1; D remains unclear. The V and J ends lost 0 bases and 10 bases respectively, with 3 bases between them. The CDR3 runs to 10 residues. CDR1 NSQYPW and CDR2 LRSPGD come from the germline V gene (reference sequence). CDR3 DNA (partial): TGCACCTGCAGTGCAGATCGAGTCTTC. It codes for CTCSADRVF. The whole CDR3 is CTCSADRVFF.

Comment on this clone: Each gene name is a mouse one. The read ends 1 residue before the CDR3 terminus; that terminus is restored from the germline J gene. This chain uses TRBV19 with TRBJ1-2, with 10 nucleotides matching TRBD1. V trimming: 7 bases; J trimming: 3 bases; junction bases outside the gene matches: 3. The CDR3 length is 13 residues. Germline CDR1 is FNHDT and CDR2 is SITEND (reference sequence). The sequenced part of the CDR3 DNA is TGTGCCAGCGCGGACAGGGGGGACTCCGACTACACC. As protein: CASADRGDSDYT. The entire CDR3 reads CASADRGDSDYTF. The full variable domain, rest sourced from reference TRBV19 and TRBJ1-2, is GGIITQTPKFLIGQEGQKLTLKCQQNFNHDTMYWYRQDSGKGLRLIYYSITENDLQKGDLSEGYDASREKKSSFSLTVTSAQKNEMAVFLCASADRGDSDYTFGSGTRLLVI.